This T cell receptor beta chain comes out of a study of blood T cell repertoires in COVID-19. The V gene's germline CDR1 is LGHNA and CDR2 YNFKEQ. V was clipped by 1 base and J by 5 bases, with 4 bases between them. The CDR3 has 12 amino acids. Repertoires were generated with immunoSEQ multiplex PCR, while TCRdb's copy carries only in-frame clones and drops some. The sample holds some 200,000 clones; more than 75% are singletons and the top ten take about 6%. The chain combines TRBV4-2 with TRBJ2-3; D is unclear. Sequenced material: peripheral blood. The sequence derives from a man aged 80 or over with acute or convalescent COVID-19. CDR3 nucleotide sequence: TGTGCCAGCAGCCAAGCAGGAGATACGCAGTATTTT. It yields the protein CASSQAGDTQYF.